This TCR beta chain was captured by sequencing in a study of cytomegalovirus exposure and HLA in healthy donors. Primers: 60 Vbeta forward and 13 Jbeta reverse. Original data processing: Later reanalysis found approximately 80 million unique TCR beta chains, about 11 million of them shared. Produced via immunoSEQ multiplex PCR; TCRdb's table is partial and in-frame only. V and J calls and clone size are given by that table; D and trimming were obtained from the DNA. The data contain some 120,000 clones, more than 70% of them singletons. The origin of this receptor is a man aged 45 to 65 in good health and CMV-seronegative. Sequencing input: PBMCs.

DNA for the CDR3: TGTGCCAGCAGCTTAGAGGGCAGGGCAAGGAACACTGAAGCTTTCTTT. Translated: CASSLEGRARNTEAFF. The chain links TRBV7-8 to TRBJ1-1; a possible D gene is TRBD1 (5 bases). The V and J ends lost 1 base and 1 base respectively, with 13 bases between them. This CDR3 has 16 amino acids. CDR1 and CDR2 (germline): SGHVS, FQNEAQ.